Below, 27 T cell receptor beta chains from the same sample are listed, as sequenced in a study of T cells in Graves' hyperthyroidism and ophthalmopathy. From RNA transcripts, TCR beta CDR3 regions were amplified. The HTBI primer set drove a first-round RT-PCR of the TCR CDR3. TCRdb analysed the multiplex PCR reads with MiXCR anew, one entry per CDR3 protein. Among 500,000 to 550,000 distinct CDR3 sequences, 20% to 25% were seen once, and the ten largest hold 26%. Sequencing was carried out using blood. These TCRs come from a man aged 18 to 30 with Graves' hyperthyroidism.

Notes on this clonotype: Given the absence of the conserved phenylalanine or tryptophan at the CDR3 end, a read error is likely. The V and J genes are TRBV20-1 and TRBJ2-2, with D possibly being TRBD2 (5 bases). Germline V CDR1 and CDR2: DFQATT, SNEGSKA (reference sequence). Trimming stripped 6 bases from V and 0 bases from J, with 14 bases between. This CDR3 has 15 amino acids. The CDR3 loop reads CSARIGGSNTGELFV. The CDR3 DNA sequence: TGCAGTGCCAGGATAGGAGGATCGAACACCGGGGAGCTGTTTGTT.

This clonotype showed up many times. This chain connects TRBV12-3 or TRBV12-4 to TRBJ1-5; no clear D. V was cut by 8 bases and J by 7 bases, with 18 bases left in between. The CDR3 sequence is 14 residues long. CDR3 amino acids: CASGSGGALQPQHF. The CDR3 coding sequence is TGTGCCAGCGGGTCCGGTGGCGCGCTACAGCCCCAGCATTTT.

This clonotype was counted ten times or more. The genes are TRBV12-3 or TRBV12-4 and TRBJ1-1, with TRBD1 matching 7 bases. Unmatched junction bases numbered 7, after V lost 5 bases and J lost 4 bases. This CDR3 spans 14 amino acids. The CDR3 reads CASSGTDSPTEAFF. In DNA, the CDR3 is TGTGCCAGCAGTGGGACAGACTCTCCCACTGAAGCTTTCTTT.

About this clonotype itself: Its ends do not fully match the called genes, so a read error is possible. The chain recombines TRBV20-1 with TRBJ1-2, with 8 bases aligning to TRBD1. Germline V gene data show CDR1 as DFQATT and CDR2 as SNEGSKA (reference sequence). The CDR3 is 13 residues long. The CDR3: CSATQGAGYVYTF. The CDR3 nucleotides are TGCAGTGCTACGCAGGGGGCCGGGTATGTCTACACCTTC.

A word on this clonotype: A single base separates this from a much larger clone, so it may be a read error. CDR3 bases: TGTGCCATCAGCCGTGGGAAGCACACGAACACTGAAGCTTTCTTT. Amino acid sequence: CAISRGKHTNTEAFF. The genes are TRBV9 and TRBJ1-1; D gene unclear. CDR3 length: 15 amino acids. Germline V gene lookup returns CDR1 SGDLS and CDR2 YYNGEE.

This clonotype was recorded only once. A read error may explain this, as a much larger clone is one base away. The gene calls are TRBV2 and TRBJ2-1; the D is unclear. The CDR3 totals 11 residues. Per germline, CDR1 SNHLY and CDR2 FYNNEI. The CDR3 region is CASSKANEQSF. CDR3 coding DNA: TGTGCCAGCAGTAAGGCCAATGAGCAGTCCTTC.

This chain connects TRBV11-2 to TRBJ2-6; TRBD2 might be the D (5 bases). V shed 1 base and J shed 4 bases, with 20 bases lying between them. Germline V CDR1 and CDR2: SGHAT, FQNNGV. The CDR3 is 19 amino acids. CDR3 residues: CASSLVGSLLRRGANVLTF. DNA for the CDR3: TGTGCCAGCAGCTTAGTCGGCTCTCTCCTAAGGAGGGGGGCCAACGTCCTGACTTTC.

This clonotype was found many times. The chain carries TRBV6-1 and TRBJ1-2; D uncertain. Looked up from germline, CDR1 is MNHNS and CDR2 is SASEGT. Trimming took 3 bases from V and 2 from J, leaving 7 bases between them. The length of the CDR3 is 13 residues. The CDR3 loop reads CASSDPQNYGYTF. CDR3 DNA: TGTGCCAGCAGTGACCCGCAAAACTATGGCTACACCTTC.

A few counts support this clonotype. The rearrangement uses TRBV12-3 or TRBV12-4 and TRBJ1-2; the D is unclear. The V end was cut by 2 bases, the J end by 7 bases, with 8 bases between. This CDR3 is built from 12 residues. CDR3 sequence (DNA): TGTGCCAGCAGTTTAATAGGAACTGGCTACACCTTC. It translates to CASSLIGTGYTF.

This clonotype has ten or more counts. The rearrangement links TRBV6-1 to TRBJ2-2; perhaps TRBD2 as D (5 bases). Trimming took 6 bases from V and 4 from J, leaving 12 bases between them. Germline CDR1 MNHNS, CDR2 SASEGT. The CDR3 is 14 residues long. The DNA for the CDR3 is TGTGCCAGCAGCCCCCAGGAGGCCACCGGGGAGCTGTTTTTT. As protein: CASSPQEATGELFF.

This clonotype was found many times. The chain has TRBV2 and TRBJ2-1; tentative D call: TRBD1 (5 bases). Trimming pared 3 bases from V and 4 bases from J, leaving 13 bases between. Germline CDR1 and CDR2: SNHLY and FYNNEI. The CDR3 runs to 15 residues. Written as DNA, the CDR3 is TGTGCCAGCAGTGATTCCAGGAACAGGTACAATGAGCAGTTCTTC. It specifies CASSDSRNRYNEQFF. The complete variable domain, with remaining parts taken from reference TRBV2 and TRBJ2-1, reads EPEVTQTPSHQVTQMGQEVILRCVPISNHLYFYWYRQILGQKVEFLVSFYNNEISEKSEIFDDQFSVERPDGSNFTLKIRSTKLEDSAMYFCASSDSRNRYNEQFFGPGTRLTVL.

This clonotype was seen ten or more times. The chain employs TRBV10-3 and TRBJ2-5; perhaps TRBD1 as D (6 bases). V was shortened by 3 bases and J by 14 bases, with 25 bases between the two germline ends. This CDR3 spans 15 amino acids. The germline CDR1 and CDR2 sequences are ENHRY and SYGVKD. The CDR3 DNA follows: TGTGCCATCAGTGAAGAGACAGGACCTCCCAGTGGAATCTACTTC. This encodes CAISEETGPPSGIYF.

This clonotype came up many times. The gene calls are TRBV6-1 and TRBJ1-2, with 7 positions matching TRBD1. With 3 bases clipped from V and 8 bases from J, the junction kept 12 bases outside the gene matches. The germline CDR1 and CDR2 sequences are MNHNS and SASEGT. The CDR3 has 15 residues. DNA of the CDR3: TGTGCCAGCAGTGAGGCACCCGACAGGGCGGGGGGCTACACCTTC. The encoded protein is CASSEAPDRAGGYTF.

In its sample, this clonotype was seen once. This chain joins TRBV7-2 and TRBJ2-7; D ambiguous. Trimming cost V 5 bases and J 7 bases, with 12 bases left between them. The CDR3 has 12 amino acids. CDR1 SGHTA and CDR2 FQGNSA come from the germline V gene. This chain's CDR3 is CASSPTFAEQYF. CDR3 DNA: TGTGCCAGCAGCCCCACCTTCGCTGAGCAGTACTTC.

This clonotype was recorded many times. The chain uses TRBV27 and TRBJ2-2; D is ambiguous. V was cut by 2 bases and J by 6 bases, with 7 bases left in between. The CDR3 sequence is 13 residues long. Germline V gene data show CDR1 as MNHEY and CDR2 as SMNVEV (reference sequence). The CDR3 reads CASSLVQAGELFF. The CDR3 nucleotides are TGTGCCAGCAGTTTAGTCCAGGCCGGGGAGCTGTTTTTT.

The CDR3 reads CASSLYWGWDTEAFF. The DNA of the CDR3 is TGTGCCAGCAGTTTATATTGGGGATGGGACACTGAAGCTTTCTTT. This chain links TRBV27 with TRBJ1-1, with D unresolved. The CDR3 sequence is 15 residues long. Trimming took 1 base from V and 3 from J, leaving 12 bases between them. CDR1 MNHEY and CDR2 SMNVEV come from the germline V gene (reference sequence).

V and J are TRBV19 and TRBJ2-5; TRBD1 agrees at 10 bases. The length of the CDR3 is 17 residues. V gave up 5 bases and J gave up 4 bases; unmatched junction bases: 13. The V gene's germline CDR1 is LNHDA and CDR2 SQIVND (reference sequence). This chain's CDR3 is CASSPRDRGSARETQYF. The DNA of the CDR3 is TGTGCCAGTAGTCCTCGGGACAGGGGAAGTGCAAGAGAGACCCAGTACTTC.

This clonotype was seen many times. This sequence joins TRBV20-1 and TRBJ1-2; 8 bases are shared with TRBD1. The CDR3 is 13 amino acids. Germline CDR1 is DFQATT and CDR2 is SNEGSKA (reference sequence). V trimming: 3 bases; J trimming: 4 bases; junction bases outside the gene matches: 4. The CDR3 loop is CSASTGQGYGYTF. The CDR3 coding sequence is TGCAGTGCTAGCACCGGACAGGGCTATGGCTACACCTTC.

The chain is built from TRBV28 and TRBJ2-7; possible D gene TRBD1, 6 bases. The germline CDR1 and CDR2 sequences are MDHEN and SYDVKM. V dropped 5 bases and J dropped 9 bases, with 29 bases sitting between them. The CDR3 has 17 amino acids. CDR3 region: CASSPPPGPTGSVWQYF. Here the CDR3 DNA reads TGTGCCAGCAGTCCTCCCCCCGGCCCGACAGGTTCGGTTTGGCAGTACTTC. Complete variable domain (other parts from reference TRBV28 and TRBJ2-7): DVKVTQSSRYLVKRTGEKVFLECVQDMDHENMFWYRQDPGLGLRLIYFSYDVKMKEKGDIPEGYSVSREKKERFSLILESASTNQTSMYLCASSPPPGPTGSVWQYFGPGTRLTVT.

The chain joins TRBV2 to TRBJ2-7, with 10 nucleotides matching TRBD2. Germline CDR1 reads SNHLY; CDR2 reads FYNNEI. This CDR3 contains 16 residues. The V segment lost 4 bases and the J segment 4 bases; nucleotides outside the gene matches: 10. DNA of the CDR3: TGTGCCAGCAGTGGAGGAGCTAGCGGGAGAAAGTACGAGCAGTACTTC. Its protein product is CASSGGASGRKYEQYF.

The CDR3 sequence: CASRGGSGTRDEQYF. The CDR3 DNA sequence: TGTGCCAGCCGGGGGGGCTCCGGGACTCGAGACGAGCAGTACTTC. The gene calls are TRBV28 and TRBJ2-7, with 8 bases matching TRBD2. The V gene end was trimmed by 8 bases and the J gene end by 5 bases; junction bases not matched to a gene: 14. This CDR3 has 15 residues. The V gene's germline CDR1 is MDHEN and CDR2 SYDVKM.

In its sample, this clonotype was seen many times. The gene calls are TRBV5-1 and TRBJ1-1, with D uncertain. The V gene lost 2 bases and the J gene lost 2 bases, with 10 bases spanning the gap. CDR1 is SGHRS, CDR2 YFSETQ, per germline. The CDR3 extends over 14 amino acids. The CDR3 sequence is CASSFDSTNTEAFF. The CDR3 bases are TGCGCCAGCAGCTTCGACTCCACAAACACTGAAGCTTTCTTT.

Many counts were recorded for this clonotype. The J gene is TRBJ1-5, the V gene TRBV6-2 or TRBV6-3; possible D gene TRBD1, 5 bases. Germline V gene lookup returns CDR1 MNHEY and CDR2 SVGEGT. The CDR3 is 18 amino acids. Trimming took off 2 bases at V and 1 base at J, with 18 bases between the two ends. CDR3 DNA sequence: TGTGCCAGCAGTTACGGAGCTCGGGGAGGGGAAAGCAATCAGCCCCAGCATTTT. Encoded protein: CASSYGARGGESNQPQHF.

This clonotype was counted ten times or more. The J gene is TRBJ2-5, the V gene TRBV28; D tentatively reads TRBD1 or TRBD2 (5 bases each). Germline V gives CDR1 MDHEN, CDR2 SYDVKM. The V end was cut by 4 bases, the J end by 1 base, with 25 bases between. This CDR3 comprises 19 residues. DNA of the CDR3: TGTGCCAGCAGTTCCCCCAGGGCCCCTATGGAGGTGGGCCAAGAGACCCAGTACTTC. It specifies CASSSPRAPMEVGQETQYF.

This chain links TRBV12-3 or TRBV12-4 with TRBJ1-5; D gene ambiguous. CDR3 length: 13 residues. V gave up 7 bases and J gave up 4 bases, with 11 bases separating them. The CDR3 coding sequence is TGTGCCAGCACCTCATCATGGAATCAGCCCCAGCATTTT. As protein: CASTSSWNQPQHF.

Regarding this clonotype: A read error may explain this, as a much larger clone is one base away. The chain is built from TRBV30 and TRBJ2-7; D remains ambiguous. CDR1 and CDR2 from the germline V gene are GTSNPN and SVGIG (reference sequence). The CDR3 is made up of 12 amino acids. CDR3: CAWSVSNYEQHF. In DNA, the CDR3 is TGTGCCTGGAGTGTCTCCAACTACGAGCAGCACTTC. The whole variable domain, filled in from reference TRBV30 and TRBJ2-7, reads SQTIHQWPATLVQPVGSPLSLECTVEGTSNPNLYWYRQAAGRGLQLLFYSVGIGQISSEVPQNLSASRPQDRQFILSSKKLLLSDSGFYLCAWSVSNYEQHFGPGTRLTVT.

In this sample, this clonotype turned up a few times. The V gene is TRBV14, the J gene TRBJ1-6, with D hard to call. V shed 4 bases and J shed 5 bases, with 9 bases lying between them. Per the germline V gene, CDR1 is SGHDN and CDR2 is FVKESK. CDR3 length: 14 residues. The CDR3 here is CASSREVNNSPLHF. The CDR3 DNA is TGTGCCAGCAGCCGAGAGGTCAATAATTCACCCCTCCACTTT.